This TCR beta chain appears in the sequencing data of a study of blood T cell repertoires in COVID-19. For the study at large: Researchers got acute and convalescent COVID-19 samples from the United States, Italy and Spain. PBMCs, B-cell-depleted T cells, or T cells were the source of the cDNA or gDNA that made up the material.

The protocol was immunoSEQ multiplex PCR, while the TCRdb copy is restricted to in-frame clones and leaves out a portion. The data hold roughly 57,000 clones, with 73% observed a single time. CDR1 SGHRS and CDR2 YFSETQ come from the germline V gene. The junction had 9 bases not matched to a gene; V was cut back by 4 bases and J by 3 bases. The CDR3 is made up of 16 amino acids. Source material: peripheral blood. This receptor was identified in a woman in her seventies with acute or convalescent COVID-19. The V gene is TRBV5-1, the J gene TRBJ2-1; 8 nucleotides align to TRBD2. The CDR3 here is CASSPGGAGVYNEQFF. The CDR3 DNA follows: TGCGCCAGCAGCCCCGGAGGAGCGGGGGTCTACAATGAGCAGTTCTTC.